These 29 T cell receptor beta chains came from one sample sequenced in a study of blood T cell repertoires in COVID-19. Profiled with immunoSEQ multiplex PCR; TCRdb holds only in-frame clones, not every one. The sample lists some 90,000 clones, approximately 89% occurring once. What was sequenced was peripheral blood. Receptors originate from a man between 50 and 59 years old with acute or convalescent COVID-19.

The chain links TRBV19 to TRBJ1-5; no reliable D call. Germline V CDR1 and CDR2: LNHDA, SQIVND (reference sequence). The CDR3 loop spans 13 amino acids. V lost 10 bases to trimming and J lost 5 bases, with 15 bases between them. CDR3 sequence reads: CATERTGDQPQHF. DNA for the CDR3: TGTGCCACCGAGAGGACGGGAGATCAGCCCCAGCATTTT.

The chain links TRBV6-4 to TRBJ2-2; 8 bases are shared with TRBD2. Trimming took 5 bases from V and 1 from J; bases not matched to a gene: 0. CDR1 is MRHNA, CDR2 SNTAGT, per germline. The CDR3 runs 14 residues. CDR3 region: CASSSGGNTGELFF. The CDR3 DNA reads TGTGCCAGCAGTAGCGGGGGGAACACCGGGGAGCTGTTTTTT.

The rearrangement uses TRBV5-1 and TRBJ2-5; 11 nucleotides agree with TRBD2. Trimming cost V 4 bases and J 5 bases; bases outside gene matches: 7. The CDR3 is 15 amino acids. Germline CDR1 and CDR2: SGHRS and YFSETQ. The chain's CDR3 is CASSLSGGALETQYF. The DNA of the CDR3 is TGCGCCAGCAGCCTTAGCGGGGGGGCCTTGGAGACCCAGTACTTC.

The chain is built from TRBV7-9 and TRBJ2-5, with a weak D call TRBD1 (6 bases). This CDR3 region has 14 residues. V lost 7 bases to trimming and J lost 5 bases, with 17 bases between them. The germline gives CDR1 SEHNR, CDR2 FQNEAQ (reference sequence). The CDR3 sequence is CASTSTGGLETQYF. The DNA for the CDR3 is TGTGCCAGCACTTCGACAGGCGGGTTGGAGACCCAGTACTTC.

The V and J genes are TRBV29-1 and TRBJ1-1; 7 bases match TRBD1. This CDR3 has 16 residues. J gave up 6 bases and V 7 bases, and 20 bases lay outside the gene matches. The germline gives CDR1 SQVTM, CDR2 ANQGSEA. CDR3 nucleotide sequence: TGCAGCGCAGCCAGTCTTATACAGGGGACGAGGTCTGAAGCTTTCTTT. It yields the protein CSAASLIQGTRSEAFF. The whole variable domain, filled in from reference TRBV29-1 and TRBJ1-1, reads SAVISQKPSRDICQRGTSLTIQCQVDSQVTMMFWYRQQPGQSLTLIATANQGSEATYESGFVIDKFPISRPNLTFSTLTVSNMSPEDSSIYLCSAASLIQGTRSEAFFGQGTRLTVV.

The chain links TRBV7-6 to TRBJ2-3; 10 nucleotides line up with TRBD2. CDR1 is SGHVS and CDR2 is FNYEAQ in the germline V gene. The junction had 12 bases not matched to a gene; V was cut back by 3 bases and J by 0 bases. The CDR3 runs 19 residues. This CDR3 is CASSFGGLAFCFSTDTQYF. CDR3 nucleotide sequence: TGTGCCAGCAGCTTTGGGGGACTAGCGTTTTGTTTTAGCACAGATACGCAGTATTTT.

The V gene is TRBV19, the J gene TRBJ2-1; TRBD1 is a possible D gene (6 bases). This CDR3 has 16 amino acids. CDR1 and CDR2 (germline): LNHDA, SQIVND (reference sequence). The V gene lost 4 bases and the J gene lost 0 bases, with 13 bases spanning the gap. The CDR3 nucleotides read TGTGCCAGTAGTACAGGGGCAATAGTCTCCTACAATGAGCAGTTCTTC. Protein product: CASSTGAIVSYNEQFF.

The V and J genes are TRBV29-1 and TRBJ2-5; a weak D match, TRBD1 (6 bases). CDR3 size: 13 residues. V lost 2 bases and J 5 bases, leaving 12 bases between the germline ends. CDR1 is SQVTM, CDR2 ANQGSEA, per germline. The CDR3 bases are TGCAGCGTTGAAATACAGGGCGGGGAGACCCAGTACTTC. Amino acids: CSVEIQGGETQYF. Variable domain in full (rest from reference TRBV29-1 and TRBJ2-5): SAVISQKPSRDICQRGTSLTIQCQVDSQVTMMFWYRQQPGQSLTLIATANQGSEATYESGFVIDKFPISRPNLTFSTLTVSNMSPEDSSIYLCSVEIQGGETQYFGPGTRLLVL.

The chain couples TRBV4-1 to TRBJ2-1; D is ambiguous. The V end lost 1 base, the J end lost 4 bases, and 17 bases lay between the germline ends. CDR1 is MGHRA, CDR2 YSYEKL, per germline. This CDR3 is built from 17 residues. The CDR3 DNA reads as TGCGCCAGCAGCCAAGTTGTCCCTCCTGGGCCTTACAATGAGCAGTTCTTC. Translating it yields CASSQVVPPGPYNEQFF.

The chain carries TRBV19 and TRBJ1-3; possibly TRBD1 for D (6 bases). V was cut by 6 bases and J by 2 bases, with 14 bases left in between. CDR1 LNHDA and CDR2 SQIVND come from the germline V gene (reference sequence). The CDR3 has 15 residues. CDR3 sequence: CASRIKQGAGNTIYF. In nucleotides, the CDR3 is TGTGCCAGTAGGATAAAACAGGGAGCTGGAAACACCATATATTTT.

This clone was observed a few times. This chain connects TRBV6-6 to TRBJ1-2; TRBD1 is a possible D gene (5 bases). Germline CDR1 is MNHNY and CDR2 is SVGAGI (reference sequence). CDR3 length: 13 amino acids. V shed 6 bases and J shed 2 bases, with 10 bases lying between them. Written as DNA, the CDR3 is TGTGCCAGCAGCCTTGACAGAAACTATGGCTACACCTTC. Its translation: CASSLDRNYGYTF.

The chain uses TRBV5-6 and TRBJ2-5; TRBD1 aligns across 11 bases. The germline V gene has CDR1 SGHDT and CDR2 YYEEEE. The J segment lost 7 bases and the V segment lost 1 base, leaving 9 bases of the junction unmatched. This CDR3 contains 16 residues. As DNA, the CDR3 is TGTGCCAGCAGCTTGAAAAGGGACAGGGGGATAGTGACCCAGTACTTC. This encodes CASSLKRDRGIVTQYF.

V and J are TRBV7-2 and TRBJ2-7, with D perhaps TRBD1 (5 bases). The CDR3 spans 15 residues. V lost 3 bases, J lost 0 bases, and 12 bases lay in between. From germline, CDR1 is SGHTA and CDR2 FQGNSA. The CDR3 bases are TGTGCCAGCAGCTTCTCTTCACAGGCCTCCTACGAGCAGTACGTC. Its translation: CASSFSSQASYEQYV.

On this clone: At the DNA level, this CDR3 is encoded by other sequences in the same sample as well. This chain uses TRBV29-1 with TRBJ2-1; 8 nucleotides match TRBD2. The V and J ends lost 4 bases and 6 bases, in that order; junction bases with no gene match: 2. Germline V lookup: CDR1 SQVTM, CDR2 ANQGSEA. This CDR3 has 12 amino acids. The CDR3 DNA sequence: TGCAGCGTTGGTCGGGGGGGCAATGAGCAGTTCTTC. Amino acids: CSVGRGGNEQFF.

The chain has TRBV2 and TRBJ1-5; D is ambiguous. The CDR3 loop spans 14 amino acids. V was trimmed by 3 bases and J by 2 bases, leaving 8 bases between them. Germline V lookup: CDR1 SNHLY, CDR2 FYNNEI. CDR3 coding DNA: TGTGCCAGCAGTGAGAGTGAAGGCAATCAGCCCCAGCATTTT. This translates into CASSESEGNQPQHF.

The chain is built from TRBV18 and TRBJ1-4; D is unresolved. Per the germline V gene, CDR1 is KGHSH and CDR2 is LQKENI. The CDR3 length is 14 residues. The V gene lost 3 bases and the J gene lost 4 bases, with 9 bases spanning the gap. The CDR3 region is CASSPGFLNEKLFF. Here the CDR3 DNA reads TGTGCCAGCTCACCCGGGTTCCTTAATGAAAAACTGTTTTTT.

This clone came up a few times. The V call is TRBV19, the J call TRBJ2-4, with D possibly matching TRBD2 (5 bases). CDR3 length: 14 amino acids. Germline V gene lookup returns CDR1 LNHDA and CDR2 SQIVND (reference sequence). V gave up 6 bases and J gave up 3 bases, with 12 bases separating them. The CDR3 spells CASSPTGIKNIQYF. CDR3 coding DNA: TGTGCCAGTAGCCCGACGGGGATCAAAAACATTCAGTACTTC.

The chain combines TRBV28 with TRBJ2-5; 13 bases match TRBD2. The trim removed 5 bases at V and 4 bases at J, leaving 7 bases unmatched. The CDR3 extends over 16 amino acids. Germline V gives CDR1 MDHEN, CDR2 SYDVKM. The DNA for the CDR3 is TGTGCCAGCAGTACCTGGACTAGCGGGAGAGGAGAGACCCAGTACTTC. Its translation: CASSTWTSGRGETQYF.

The rearrangement uses TRBV10-3 and TRBJ2-3; TRBD2 matches at 14 bases. CDR3 length: 16 residues. Germline CDR1 ENHRY, CDR2 SYGVKD. The trim removed 7 bases at V and 4 bases at J, leaving 7 bases unmatched. The CDR3 DNA is TGTGCCATCACCGCCGGACTAGCGGGGGGTCCAGATACGCAGTATTTT. It encodes CAITAGLAGGPDTQYF.

This chain connects TRBV7-8 to TRBJ2-7; 8 positions agree with TRBD1. Losses at the gene ends were 7 bases for V and 1 base for J; bases not matched to a gene: 12. This CDR3 spans 16 amino acids. The germline gives CDR1 SGHVS, CDR2 FQNEAQ. This CDR3 is CASTQDRGAGSYEQYV. The DNA for the CDR3 is TGTGCCAGCACCCAAGACAGGGGAGCAGGGTCCTACGAGCAGTACGTC.

The chain recombines TRBV5-1 with TRBJ1-4; 7 positions agree with TRBD1. The CDR3 length is 13 residues. V gave up 5 bases and J gave up 8 bases; unmatched junction bases: 6. The germline V gene encodes CDR1 SGHRS and CDR2 YFSETQ. The CDR3 is CASRDRMEEKLFF. In nucleotides, the CDR3 is TGCGCCAGCAGGGACAGGATGGAGGAAAAACTGTTTTTT.

This clone was observed once. The gene calls are TRBV7-9 and TRBJ2-1, with 10 bases that match TRBD2. The CDR3 length is 18 residues. V was pared by 4 bases and J by 5 bases, with 14 bases of the junction left unmatched. CDR1 is SEHNR and CDR2 is FQNEAQ in the germline V gene (reference sequence). The CDR3 sequence is CASSSTTPGTSANNEQFF. The CDR3 DNA reads as TGTGCCAGCAGCTCAACAACCCCGGGGACTAGCGCGAACAATGAGCAGTTCTTC.

The chain has TRBV5-5 and TRBJ2-5, with TRBD1 identical over 7 bases. Germline CDR1 reads SGHKS; CDR2 reads YYEKEE (reference sequence). Germline trimming cut 4 bases from V and 0 bases from J; bases unmatched to any gene: 3. The CDR3 covers 14 residues. The CDR3 spells CASSQGQNQETQYF. The CDR3, as DNA: TGTGCCAGCAGCCAGGGACAGAACCAAGAGACCCAGTACTTC.

This clone was seen a handful of times. The V gene is TRBV7-3, the J gene TRBJ2-1, with 8 nucleotides matching TRBD2. The ends lost 5 bases at V and 4 bases at J; junction bases unmatched: 7. CDR1 SGHTA and CDR2 FQGTGA come from the germline V gene. This CDR3 region has 15 residues. CDR3: CASSPSGGAYNEQFF. Here the CDR3 DNA reads TGTGCCAGCAGCCCAAGCGGGGGAGCTTACAATGAGCAGTTCTTC.

This clone has more than one count but fewer than ten. The CDR3 bases are TGTGCCAGCAGCTTAGGACAGCCTGATAATTCACCCCTCCACTTT. Translation: CASSLGQPDNSPLHF. V gene TRBV6-5 combines with J gene TRBJ1-6; the D gene is possibly TRBD1 (6 bases). The CDR3 has 15 amino acids. The V gene's germline CDR1 is MNHEY and CDR2 SVGAGI. The V and J ends lost 6 bases and 5 bases respectively, with 14 bases between them.

In the case of this clone: Distinct nucleotide sequences in the sample also encode this CDR3. The chain carries TRBV7-9 and TRBJ2-7, with TRBD1 as a possible D gene (5 bases). V lost 4 bases, J lost 7 bases, and 11 bases lay in between. Germline loops: CDR1 SEHNR, CDR2 FQNEAQ (reference sequence). The CDR3 length is 12 residues. Written as DNA, the CDR3 is TGTGCCAGCAGCTCCGACAGATTAGAGCAGTACGTC. Protein sequence: CASSSDRLEQYV.

The table lists this clone with a count of one. J is TRBJ2-3 and V is TRBV5-5; perhaps TRBD1 as D (6 bases). Germline assignment: CDR1 SGHKS and CDR2 YYEKEE (reference sequence). V was pared by 0 bases and J by 7 bases, with 15 bases between. This CDR3 spans 15 amino acids. The DNA for the CDR3 is TGTGCCAGCAGCTTGGCGGACAGCCCCTCGAATACGCAGTATTTT. Its protein is CASSLADSPSNTQYF.

The chain has TRBV13 and TRBJ1-1; D call uncertain. CDR3 length: 13 amino acids. The germline V gene has CDR1 PRHDT and CDR2 FYEKMQ (reference sequence). V was shortened by 4 bases and J by 0 bases, with 6 bases between the two germline ends. CDR3 amino acids: CASSWEMNTEAFF. CDR3 DNA sequence: TGTGCCAGCAGCTGGGAGATGAACACTGAAGCTTTCTTT. The variable domain in full, with the rest retrieved from reference TRBV13 and TRBJ1-1, is AAGVIQSPRHLIKEKRETATLKCYPIPRHDTVYWYQQGPGQDPQFLISFYEKMQSDKGSIPDRFSAQQFSDYHSELNMSSLELGDSALYFCASSWEMNTEAFFGQGTRLTVV.

This chain connects TRBV2 to TRBJ2-7, with TRBD2 matching 11 bases. V was clipped by 4 bases and J by 7 bases; unmatched bases: 12. Germline V gene data show CDR1 as SNHLY and CDR2 as FYNNEI. The CDR3 runs 16 residues. CDR3 DNA: TGTGCCAGCAGTGTGGCTAGCGGGAGGTGGGGTTCTGAGCAGTACTTC. The encoded protein is CASSVASGRWGSEQYF.